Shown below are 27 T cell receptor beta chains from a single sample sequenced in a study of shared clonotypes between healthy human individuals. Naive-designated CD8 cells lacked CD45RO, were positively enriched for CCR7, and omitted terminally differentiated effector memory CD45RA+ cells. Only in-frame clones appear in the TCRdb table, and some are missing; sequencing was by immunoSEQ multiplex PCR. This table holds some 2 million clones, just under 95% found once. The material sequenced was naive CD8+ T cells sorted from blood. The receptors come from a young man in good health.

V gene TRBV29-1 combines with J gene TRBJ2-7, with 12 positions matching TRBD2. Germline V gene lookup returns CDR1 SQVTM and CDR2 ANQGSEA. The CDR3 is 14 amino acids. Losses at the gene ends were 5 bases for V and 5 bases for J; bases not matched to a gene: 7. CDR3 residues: CSVIMTSGSHEQYF. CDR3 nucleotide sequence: TGCAGCGTTATTATGACTAGCGGGAGCCACGAGCAGTACTTC.

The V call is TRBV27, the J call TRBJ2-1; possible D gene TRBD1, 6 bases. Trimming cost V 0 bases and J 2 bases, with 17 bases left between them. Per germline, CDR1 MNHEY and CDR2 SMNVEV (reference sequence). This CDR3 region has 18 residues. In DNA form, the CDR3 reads TGTGCCAGCAGTTTATCTGTGTACTTTACAGGGACCTACAATGAGCAGTTCTTC. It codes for CASSLSVYFTGTYNEQFF.

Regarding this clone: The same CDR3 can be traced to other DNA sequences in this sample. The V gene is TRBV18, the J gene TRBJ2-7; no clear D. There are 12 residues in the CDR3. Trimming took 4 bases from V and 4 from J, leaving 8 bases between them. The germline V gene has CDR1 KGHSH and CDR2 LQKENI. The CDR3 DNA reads TGTGCCAGCTCACGCGACGATTACGAGCAGTACTTC. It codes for CASSRDDYEQYF.

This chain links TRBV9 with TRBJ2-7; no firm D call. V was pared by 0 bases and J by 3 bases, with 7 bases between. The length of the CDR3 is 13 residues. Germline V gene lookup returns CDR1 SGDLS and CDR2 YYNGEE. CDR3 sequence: CASSVDNDYEQYF. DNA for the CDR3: TGTGCCAGCAGCGTAGATAACGACTACGAGCAGTACTTC.

The CDR3 DNA follows: TGTGCCAGTACGTCGGACAGCCCTAAGGGCTACACCTTC. Protein sequence: CASTSDSPKGYTF. The rearrangement uses TRBV19 and TRBJ1-2; D is possibly TRBD1 (6 bases). The germline V gene has CDR1 LNHDA and CDR2 SQIVND (reference sequence). This CDR3 region has 13 residues. V lost 7 bases and J lost 8, with 17 bases in between.

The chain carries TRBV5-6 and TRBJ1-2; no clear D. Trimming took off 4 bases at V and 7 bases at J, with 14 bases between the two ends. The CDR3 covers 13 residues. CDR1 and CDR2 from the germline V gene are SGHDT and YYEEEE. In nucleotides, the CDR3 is TGTGCCAGCAGCCCCTCCGACATCTCTGGCTACACCTTC. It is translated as CASSPSDISGYTF.

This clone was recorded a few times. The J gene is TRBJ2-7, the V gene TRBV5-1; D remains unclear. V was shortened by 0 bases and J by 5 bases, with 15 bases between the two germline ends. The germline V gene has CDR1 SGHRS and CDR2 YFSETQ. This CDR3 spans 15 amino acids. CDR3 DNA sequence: TGCGCCAGCAGCTTGGGGGAATCAGCGATCGACGAGCAGTACTTC. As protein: CASSLGESAIDEQYF.

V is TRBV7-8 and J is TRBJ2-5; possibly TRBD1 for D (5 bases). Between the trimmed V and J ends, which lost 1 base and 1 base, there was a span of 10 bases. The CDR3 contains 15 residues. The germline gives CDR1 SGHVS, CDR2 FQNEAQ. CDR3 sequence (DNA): TGTGCCAGCAGCTTAGATCCAGGGTCCCAAGAGACCCAGTACTTC. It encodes CASSLDPGSQETQYF. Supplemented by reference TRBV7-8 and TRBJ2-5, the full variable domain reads GAGVSQSPRYKVAKRGQDVALRCDPISGHVSLFWYQQALGQGPEFLTYFQNEAQLDKSGLPSDRFFAERPEGSVSTLKIQRTQQEDSAVYLCASSLDPGSQETQYFGPGTRLLVL.

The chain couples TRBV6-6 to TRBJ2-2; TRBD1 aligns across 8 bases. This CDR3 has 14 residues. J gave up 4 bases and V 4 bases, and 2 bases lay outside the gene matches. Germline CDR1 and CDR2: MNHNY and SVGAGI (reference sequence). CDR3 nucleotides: TGTGCCAGCAGTTTTGGACAGGGCACCGGGGAGCTGTTTTTT. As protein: CASSFGQGTGELFF.

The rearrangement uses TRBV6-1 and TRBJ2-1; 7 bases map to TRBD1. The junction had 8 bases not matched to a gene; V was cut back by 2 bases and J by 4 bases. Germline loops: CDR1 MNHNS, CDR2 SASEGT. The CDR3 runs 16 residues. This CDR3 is CASSEPMGQSYNEQFF. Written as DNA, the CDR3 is TGTGCCAGCAGTGAACCGATGGGACAGTCTTACAATGAGCAGTTCTTC.

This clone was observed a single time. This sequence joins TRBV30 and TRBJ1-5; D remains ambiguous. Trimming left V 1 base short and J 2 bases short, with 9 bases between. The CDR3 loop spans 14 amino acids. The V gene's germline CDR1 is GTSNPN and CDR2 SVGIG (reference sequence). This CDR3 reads CAWSEVWGNQPQHF. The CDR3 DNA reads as TGTGCCTGGAGTGAAGTCTGGGGCAATCAGCCCCAGCATTTT.

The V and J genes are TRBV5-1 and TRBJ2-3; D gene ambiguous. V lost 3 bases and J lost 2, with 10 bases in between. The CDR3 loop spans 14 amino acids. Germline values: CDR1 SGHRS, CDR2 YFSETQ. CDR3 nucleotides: TGCGCCAGCAGCTCATACAGCGACACAGATACGCAGTATTTT. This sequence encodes CASSSYSDTDTQYF.

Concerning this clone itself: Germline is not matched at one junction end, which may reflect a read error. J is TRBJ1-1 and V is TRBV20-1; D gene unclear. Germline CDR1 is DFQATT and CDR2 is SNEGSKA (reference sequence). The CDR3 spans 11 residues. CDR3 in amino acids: CSARDLWPATF. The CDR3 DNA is TGCAGTGCTAGAGATCTATGGCCGGCGACGTTT.

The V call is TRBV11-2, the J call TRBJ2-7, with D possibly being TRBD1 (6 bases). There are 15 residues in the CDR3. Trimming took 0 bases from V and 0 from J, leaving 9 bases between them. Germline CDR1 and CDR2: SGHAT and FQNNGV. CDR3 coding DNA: TGTGCCAGCAGCTTAGAGGACAGAGCCTCCTACGAGCAGTACTTC. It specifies CASSLEDRASYEQYF.

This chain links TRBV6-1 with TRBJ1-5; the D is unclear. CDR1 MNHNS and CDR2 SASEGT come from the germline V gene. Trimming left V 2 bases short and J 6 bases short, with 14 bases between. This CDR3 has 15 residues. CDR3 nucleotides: TGTGCCAGCAGTGAATACTGGAGGGAGGGTCAGCCCCAGCATTTT. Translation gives CASSEYWREGQPQHF.

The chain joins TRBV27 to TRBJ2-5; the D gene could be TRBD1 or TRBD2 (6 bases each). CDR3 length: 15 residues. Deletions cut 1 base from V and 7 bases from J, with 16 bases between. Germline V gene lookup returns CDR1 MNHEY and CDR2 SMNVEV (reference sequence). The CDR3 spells CASSLWGADLGTQYF. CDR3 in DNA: TGTGCCAGCAGTTTATGGGGGGCCGACCTCGGGACCCAGTACTTC.

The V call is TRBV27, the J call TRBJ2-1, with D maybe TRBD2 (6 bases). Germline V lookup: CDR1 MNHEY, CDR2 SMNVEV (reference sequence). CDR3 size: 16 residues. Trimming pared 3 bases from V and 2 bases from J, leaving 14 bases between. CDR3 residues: CASSFMVASAYNEQFF. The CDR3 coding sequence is TGTGCCAGCAGTTTCATGGTGGCTAGCGCCTACAATGAGCAGTTCTTC.

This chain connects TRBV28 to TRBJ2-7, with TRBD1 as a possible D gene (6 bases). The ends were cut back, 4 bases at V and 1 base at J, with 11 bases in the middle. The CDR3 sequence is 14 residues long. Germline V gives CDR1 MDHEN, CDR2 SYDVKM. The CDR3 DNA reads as TGTGCCAGCAGTTGGAGAGGGGGTTCCTACGAGCAGTACTTC. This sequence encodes CASSWRGGSYEQYF. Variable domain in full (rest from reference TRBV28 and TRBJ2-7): DVKVTQSSRYLVKRTGEKVFLECVQDMDHENMFWYRQDPGLGLRLIYFSYDVKMKEKGDIPEGYSVSREKKERFSLILESASTNQTSMYLCASSWRGGSYEQYFGPGTRLTVT.

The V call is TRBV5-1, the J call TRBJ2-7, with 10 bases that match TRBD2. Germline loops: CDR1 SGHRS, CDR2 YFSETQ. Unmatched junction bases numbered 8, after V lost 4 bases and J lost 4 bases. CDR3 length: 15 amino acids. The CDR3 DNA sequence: TGCGCCAGCAGCACTGGGACTAGCGAGAGTTACGAGCAGTACTTC. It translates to CASSTGTSESYEQYF.

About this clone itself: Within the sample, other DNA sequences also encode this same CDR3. The CDR3 protein is CASSSQGTEAFF. The CDR3 DNA follows: TGTGCCAGCAGCTCGCAGGGGACTGAAGCTTTCTTT. The rearrangement uses TRBV7-9 and TRBJ1-1; D possibly corresponds to TRBD1 (6 bases). Germline CDR1 reads SEHNR; CDR2 reads FQNEAQ (reference sequence). V dropped 4 bases and J dropped 5 bases, with 8 bases sitting between them. CDR3 size: 12 residues.

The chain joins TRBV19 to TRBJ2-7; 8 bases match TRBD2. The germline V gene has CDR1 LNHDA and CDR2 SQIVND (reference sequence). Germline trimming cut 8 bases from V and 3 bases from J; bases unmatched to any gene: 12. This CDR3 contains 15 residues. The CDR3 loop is CASAPAQGLVYEQYF. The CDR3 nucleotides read TGTGCCAGTGCTCCCGCGCAGGGACTAGTCTACGAGCAGTACTTC.

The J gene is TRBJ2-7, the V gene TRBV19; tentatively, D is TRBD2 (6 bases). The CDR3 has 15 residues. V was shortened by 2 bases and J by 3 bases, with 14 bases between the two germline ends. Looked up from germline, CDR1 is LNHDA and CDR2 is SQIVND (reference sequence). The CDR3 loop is CASSIFAGTNYEQYF. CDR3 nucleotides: TGTGCCAGTAGTATATTCGCGGGAACCAACTACGAGCAGTACTTC.

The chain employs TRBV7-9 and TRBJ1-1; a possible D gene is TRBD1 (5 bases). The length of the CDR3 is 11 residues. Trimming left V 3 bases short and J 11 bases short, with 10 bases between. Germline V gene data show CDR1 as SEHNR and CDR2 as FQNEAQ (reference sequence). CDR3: CASSFGGVAFF. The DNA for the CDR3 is TGTGCCAGCAGCTTTGGAGGGGTTGCTTTCTTT.

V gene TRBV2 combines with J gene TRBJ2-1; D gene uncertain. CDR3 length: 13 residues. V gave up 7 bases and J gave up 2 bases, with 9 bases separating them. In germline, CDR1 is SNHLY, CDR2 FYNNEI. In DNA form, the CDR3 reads TGTGCCAGCAACGGGCTACCCTACAATGAGCAGTTCTTC. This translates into CASNGLPYNEQFF.

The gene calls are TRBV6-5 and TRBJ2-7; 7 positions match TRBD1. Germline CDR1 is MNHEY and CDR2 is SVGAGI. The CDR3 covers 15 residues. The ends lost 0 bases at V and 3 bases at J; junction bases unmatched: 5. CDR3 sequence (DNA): TGTGCCAGCAGTTACTCTTCAGGGGGTATCTACGAGCAGTACTTC. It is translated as CASSYSSGGIYEQYF.

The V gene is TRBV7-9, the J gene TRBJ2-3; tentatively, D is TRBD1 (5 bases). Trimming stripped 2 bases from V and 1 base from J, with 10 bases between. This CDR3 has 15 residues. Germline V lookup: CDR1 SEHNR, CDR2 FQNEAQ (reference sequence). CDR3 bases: TGTGCCAGCAGCTTACAGGGTGGAGGCACAGATACGCAGTATTTT. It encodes CASSLQGGGTDTQYF.

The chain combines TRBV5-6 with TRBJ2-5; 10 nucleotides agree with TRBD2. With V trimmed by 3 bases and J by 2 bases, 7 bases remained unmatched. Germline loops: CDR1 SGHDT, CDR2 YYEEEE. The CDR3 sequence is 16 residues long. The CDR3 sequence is CASSSIAGGLQETQYF. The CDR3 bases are TGTGCCAGCAGCTCCATAGCGGGGGGCCTACAAGAGACCCAGTACTTC.